The present T cell receptor beta chain was sequenced within a study of blood T cell repertoires in COVID-19. About the study: Acute and convalescent COVID-19 specimens originated in the United States, Italy and Spain. PBMCs, B-cell-depleted T cells, or T cells provided the cDNA or gDNA that made up the material.

This CDR3 is built from 12 residues. V gave up 4 bases and J gave up 10 bases, with 11 bases separating them. CDR1 is SGHAT, CDR2 FQNNGV, per germline. As handled by the study authors: Quantification of nucleated cells was approximated via reference gene primer amplification. Data came from immunoSEQ multiplex PCR; TCRdb stores just in-frame clones and leaves some out. V, J and clone size are taken as reported in that table, and D and trimming were inferred from the DNA itself. The profile shows about 68,000 clones, 70% to 90% of them singletons. This clonotype originated in a woman in her 50s with COVID-19, enrolled during active disease. The V gene is TRBV11-2, the J gene TRBJ2-1, with D possibly TRBD2 on 6 matching bases. The specimen was peripheral blood. In DNA, the CDR3 is TGTGCCAGCAGCTCGGGGGTGGGGGAGCAGTTCTTC. Its translation is CASSSGVGEQFF.